This T cell receptor (beta chain) came from a study of blood T cell repertoires in COVID-19. Study summary: From the United States, Italy and Spain came samples of acute and convalescent COVID-19.

This CDR3 is 14 amino acids long. Trimming cost V 0 bases and J 7 bases, with 10 bases left between them. The germline CDR1 and CDR2 sequences are LNHNV and YYDKDF (reference sequence). Authors' processing steps: Reference gene primer amplification in the assay estimated nucleated cell counts. Profiled with immunoSEQ multiplex PCR; TCRdb holds only in-frame clones, not every one. V and J calls and clone size come straight from that table; D and trimming were deduced from the DNA. The table includes about 230,000 clones, roughly 85% detected once. Patients from Seattle were sampled longitudinally, starting during active infection.

The chain has TRBV15 and TRBJ2-1; D remains unclear. The clonotype was recovered from a man aged 50 to 59 with COVID-19, enrolled during active disease. Sequencing was carried out using peripheral blood. CDR3 protein: CATSREITINEQFF. The CDR3 bases are TGTGCCACCAGCAGAGAAATTACTATAAATGAGCAGTTCTTC.